This TCR beta chain derives from a study of T cell repertoires in cytomegalovirus infection. TCRdb passed the reads through MiXCR, listing each CDR3 protein once. The sample shows just over 450,000 distinct CDR3 sequences, under 45% of them seen only once. On this clonotype itself: Its matching antigen is unknown.

In germline, CDR1 is MNHNY, CDR2 SVGAGI (reference sequence). With 4 bases removed from V and 10 bases from J, the gap between germline ends came to 11 bases. CDR3 length: 13 residues. This chain joins TRBV6-6 and TRBJ1-6; no definite D call. Sequences were derived from cultured PBMCs, sampled from culture after CMV antigen stimulation. The TCR comes from a human donor in good health (CMV status not recorded). Some clones in this sample may be carry-over from other donors' samples. In nucleotides, the CDR3 is TGTGCCAGCAGTTCACCAGAAGAATCACCCCTCCACTTT. This codes for CASSSPEESPLHF.